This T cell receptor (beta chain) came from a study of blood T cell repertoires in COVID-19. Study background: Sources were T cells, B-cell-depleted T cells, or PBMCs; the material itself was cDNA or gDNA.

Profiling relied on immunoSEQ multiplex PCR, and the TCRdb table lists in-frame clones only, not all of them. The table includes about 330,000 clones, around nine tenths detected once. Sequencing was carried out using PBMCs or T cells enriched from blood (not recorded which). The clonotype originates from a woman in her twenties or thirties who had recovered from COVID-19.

The DNA for the CDR3 is TGTCGTTCCGGGGACATGCCCTCGAGGAGTGGCTACACCTTC. This translates into CRSGDMPSRSGYTF. V gene TRBV21-1 combines with J gene TRBJ1-2; the table names TRBD1, a call not compared with the DNA. TRBV21-1 is designated a pseudogene. There are 14 residues in the CDR3.